Each of the 15 T cell receptor beta chains below was sequenced from the same sample in a study of CD8+CD57+ T cells in acquired aplastic anemia. Patients picked for sequencing had shown CD8+CD57+ cell expansion detected by flow cytometry. The template used for profiling TCR beta VDJ and CDR3 was genomic DNA. One entry per CDR3 protein, called by TCRdb with MiXCR from the reads. The sample lists some 170,000 distinct CDR3 sequences, around 48% seen once, with roughly 1.2% in the top ten. Sequenced material: sorted CD4+, CD8+, or CD8+CD57+ T cells (not recorded which) from PBMCs. The receptors come from a human donor with aplastic anemia.

To note about this clonotype: The final CDR3 position lacks the conserved phenylalanine or tryptophan, pointing to a likely read error. CDR3 protein: CASSFGHNSNQPQHL. The CDR3 bases are TGTGCCAGCAGTTTCGGACACAATAGCAATCAGCCCCAGCATCTT. The gene calls are TRBV2 and TRBJ1-5, with D possibly being TRBD1 (5 bases). The CDR3 has 15 residues. Germline V gene sequence: CDR1 SNHLY, CDR2 FYNNEI. V shed 5 bases and J shed 0 bases, with 11 bases lying between them.

The J gene is TRBJ2-7, the V gene TRBV29-1; 7 bases agree with TRBD1. This CDR3 spans 12 amino acids. With V trimmed by 6 bases and J by 5 bases, 7 bases remained unmatched. Germline V gene sequence: CDR1 SQVTM, CDR2 ANQGSEA. The CDR3 region has the DNA TGCAGCGTAGTAGTAGGGGGCGACGAGCAGTACTTC. This gives the protein CSVVVGGDEQYF.

This rearrangement joins TRBV12-3 or TRBV12-4 to TRBJ2-5, with unresolved D. The CDR3 has 12 amino acids. The V gene lost 6 bases and the J gene lost 1 base, with 6 bases spanning the gap. CDR3 DNA: TGTGCCAGCAGCCCCACCCAAGAGACCCAGTACTTC. Translated: CASSPTQETQYF.

The chain combines TRBV19 with TRBJ1-5, with a tentative D call TRBD1 (6 bases). Trimming cost V 2 bases and J 9 bases, with 20 bases left between them. The CDR3 sequence is 16 residues long. Per the germline V gene, CDR1 is LNHDA and CDR2 is SQIVND (reference sequence). CDR3 sequence reads: CASSISGTPLSGPQHF. CDR3 sequence (DNA): TGTGCCAGTAGTATATCGGGGACACCTCTCTCCGGGCCCCAGCATTTT.

The chain's CDR3 is CAISAGYPDTQYF. The CDR3 DNA is TGTGCCATCAGTGCCGGGTACCCAGATACGCAGTATTTT. The chain recombines TRBV10-3 with TRBJ2-3; D gene ambiguous. This CDR3 comprises 13 residues. Trimming stripped 4 bases from V and 4 bases from J, with 9 bases between. Germline V gene sequence: CDR1 ENHRY, CDR2 SYGVKD.

This clonotype came up a few times. A much larger clone lies a single base off, so this may be a read error. This chain links TRBV7-6 with TRBJ1-3; 8 positions match TRBD1. V was pared by 0 bases and J by 8 bases, with 9 bases of the junction left unmatched. CDR3 size: 16 residues. Germline assignment: CDR1 SGHVS and CDR2 FNYEAQ. CDR3 loop: CASSLARQGMGDTIYF. The CDR3 region has the DNA TGTGCCAGCAGCTTAGCGAGACAGGGGATGGGAGACACCATATATTTT.

This rearrangement joins TRBV7-9 to TRBJ1-4; unclear D gene. V lost 5 bases and J 0 bases, leaving 7 bases between the germline ends. This CDR3 comprises 14 residues. Germline V gene sequence: CDR1 SEHNR, CDR2 FQNEAQ (reference sequence). This CDR3 is CASSQTSTNEKLFF. The CDR3 DNA is TGTGCCAGCAGCCAGACGTCAACTAATGAAAAACTGTTTTTT. Drawing the rest from reference TRBV7-9 and TRBJ1-4, the complete variable domain is DTGVSQNPRHKITKRGQNVTFRCDPISEHNRLYWYRQTLGQGPEFLTYFQNEAQLEKSRLLSDRFSAERPKGSFSTLEIQRTEQGDSAMYLCASSQTSTNEKLFFGSGTQLSVL.

This clonotype has ten or more counts. The V gene is TRBV7-2, the J gene TRBJ2-2, with 11 positions matching TRBD2. Trimming removed 4 bases from V and 6 bases from J; junction bases left unmatched: 7. Looked up from germline, CDR1 is SGHTA and CDR2 is FQGNSA. The CDR3 sequence is 16 residues long. The CDR3 DNA reads as TGTGCCAGCAGCTCCCTAGCGGGGGGTGGGGCCGGGGAGCTGTTTTTT. Translated: CASSSLAGGGAGELFF. Full variable domain (remainder filled in from reference TRBV7-2 and TRBJ2-2): GAGVSQSPSNKVTEKGKDVELRCDPISGHTALYWYRQSLGQGLEFLIYFQGNSAPDKSGLPSDRFSAERTGGSVSTLTIQRTQQEDSAVYLCASSSLAGGGAGELFFGEGSRLTVL.

This chain joins TRBV6-5 and TRBJ1-1; D is perhaps TRBD1 (5 bases). Trimming removed 4 bases from V and 7 bases from J, with 25 bases in between. The CDR3 covers 17 residues. Germline-derived CDR1 and CDR2 are MNHEY and SVGAGI. The CDR3, as DNA: TGTGCCAGCAGTTCCCACACAGTATCGGGAGGGGCAGGTGAAGCTTTCTTT. It translates to CASSSHTVSGGAGEAFF.

The V call is TRBV29-1, the J call TRBJ1-1; possible D gene TRBD1, 5 bases. V lost 4 bases to trimming and J lost 8 bases, with 11 bases between them. The germline V gene encodes CDR1 SQVTM and CDR2 ANQGSEA. The CDR3 contains 11 residues. The CDR3 reads CSVGQRGEAFF. For the CDR3, the DNA is TGCAGCGTTGGACAGCGAGGGGAAGCTTTCTTT.

The gene calls are TRBV20-1 and TRBJ1-1, with D perhaps TRBD1 (5 bases). The CDR3 is made up of 11 amino acids. The germline V gene encodes CDR1 DFQATT and CDR2 SNEGSKA (reference sequence). Deletions cut 3 bases from V and 7 bases from J, with 9 bases between. CDR3 amino acids: CSASGTYEAFF. DNA for the CDR3: TGCAGTGCTAGCGGGACCTATGAAGCTTTCTTT.

This sequence joins TRBV7-2 and TRBJ1-1, with D possibly TRBD1 on 6 matching bases. V was trimmed by 3 bases and J by 6 bases, leaving 14 bases between them. CDR1 is SGHTA and CDR2 is FQGNSA in the germline V gene. The CDR3 consists of 14 residues. The CDR3 coding sequence is TGTGCCAGCAGCTTTCGACTCGGACAGTCTGAAGCTTTCTTT. Translated, it gives CASSFRLGQSEAFF.

The chain uses TRBV10-3 and TRBJ1-4, with a possible D match to TRBD1 (5 bases). The CDR3 consists of 15 residues. The V gene lost 6 bases and the J gene lost 8 bases, with 19 bases spanning the gap. Germline V gene lookup returns CDR1 ENHRY and CDR2 SYGVKD. The CDR3 loop reads CAISEMAGSREKLFF. In nucleotides, the CDR3 is TGTGCCATCAGCGAGATGGCAGGGTCCAGGGAAAAACTGTTTTTT.

The chain combines TRBV9 with TRBJ2-1; TRBD1 aligns across 7 bases. The CDR3 sequence is 15 residues long. Trimming at V came to 0 bases and at J to 5 bases, leaving 5 bases not matched to a gene. Germline loops: CDR1 SGDLS, CDR2 YYNGEE. The CDR3 spells CASSVGQGGNNEQFF. In DNA form, the CDR3 reads TGTGCCAGCAGCGTAGGACAGGGCGGAAACAATGAGCAGTTCTTC.

The rearrangement joins TRBV24-1 to TRBJ2-2; D call uncertain. V was clipped by 7 bases and J by 7 bases, with 15 bases between them. The CDR3 consists of 14 residues. CDR1 KGHDR and CDR2 SFDVKD come from the germline V gene. CDR3 DNA: TGTGCCACCAGCGATCCTCCGGGTATCGGGGAGCTGTTTTTT. This encodes CATSDPPGIGELFF.